These 26 T cell receptor beta chains came from one sample sequenced in a study of spatial heterogeneity in lung cancer. TCRdb re-analysed the 5' RACE reads in MiXCR, keeping a single row per CDR3 protein. The sample holds about 38,000 distinct CDR3 sequences; about 5.2% are singletons and the top ten take just over 25%. The time point: sample taken at primary tumor resection. The input for sequencing was PBMCs, taken at surgery. The receptors shown here come from a female donor with early-stage non-small cell lung cancer.

This clonotype occurred a few times. The chain is built from TRBV20-1 and TRBJ1-2; no firm D call. Per the germline V gene, CDR1 is DFQATT and CDR2 is SNEGSKA (reference sequence). Trimming removed 2 bases from V and 2 bases from J, with 15 bases in between. CDR3 length: 15 amino acids. CDR3 sequence reads: CSARKGNFQNYGYTF. DNA for the CDR3: TGCAGTGCTAGAAAAGGGAATTTTCAGAACTATGGCTACACCTTC.

This clonotype has just a few counts. The gene calls are TRBV28 and TRBJ2-7; the D gene is possibly TRBD2 (6 bases). The CDR3 consists of 14 residues. Trimming cost V 9 bases and J 6 bases, with 21 bases left between them. Germline V gene sequence: CDR1 MDHEN, CDR2 SYDVKM. CDR3 loop: CASRPTRTNSEQYF. CDR3 bases: TGTGCCAGTCGTCCTACTCGGACTAATTCCGAGCAGTACTTC.

This chain connects TRBV7-3 to TRBJ2-3, with D possibly TRBD2 on 6 matching bases. Germline-derived CDR1 and CDR2 are SGHTA and FQGTGA. The CDR3 is made up of 15 amino acids. Deletions cut 5 bases from V and 4 bases from J, with 16 bases between. CDR3 amino acids: CASSTEGRNADTQYF. DNA of the CDR3: TGTGCCAGCAGCACGGAGGGGAGGAACGCAGATACGCAGTATTTT.

This clonotype was found a few times. The junction departs from germline at one end; a sequencing error may be responsible. The rearrangement uses TRBV12-3 or TRBV12-4 and TRBJ1-2, with a tentative D call TRBD1 (6 bases). CDR3 length equals 13 residues. CDR3 DNA sequence: TGTGCCAGCAGCTTAGGGGGGATGGGAGGCTACACCTTC. Its translation: CASSLGGMGGYTF.

This clonotype appeared a few times. The rearrangement joins TRBV3-1 to TRBJ1-1; TRBD1 is a possible D gene (5 bases). V lost 0 bases and J lost 4, with 12 bases in between. The germline CDR1 and CDR2 sequences are LGHDT and YNNKEL (reference sequence). This CDR3 contains 15 residues. CDR3 DNA sequence: TGTGCCAGCAGCCAAGATGGCGCGGGGCTCACTGAAGCTTTCTTT. Translated: CASSQDGAGLTEAFF.

This clonotype was picked up a small number of times. The chain carries TRBV19 and TRBJ2-1; possible D gene TRBD1, 7 bases. The V end lost 3 bases, the J end lost 6 bases, and 15 bases lay between the germline ends. The length of the CDR3 is 15 residues. Germline lookup yields CDR1 LNHDA and CDR2 SQIVND (reference sequence). Here the CDR3 reads CASSIQQGRLNEQFF. In nucleotides, the CDR3 is TGTGCCAGTAGTATTCAACAGGGGAGGCTCAATGAGCAGTTCTTC.

This clonotype was recorded at least ten times. This chain connects TRBV7-6 to TRBJ1-1; D is unclear. The CDR3 runs 14 residues. Trimming pared 1 base from V and 4 bases from J, leaving 10 bases between. The germline V gene has CDR1 SGHVS and CDR2 FNYEAQ. As DNA, the CDR3 is TGTGCCAGCAGCTTAGGGCAGGCGGCCACTGAAGCTTTCTTT. Protein product: CASSLGQAATEAFF.

This clonotype has just a few counts. The V call is TRBV5-1, the J call TRBJ2-6; the D is unclear. V was clipped by 0 bases and J by 0 bases, with 4 bases between them. CDR1 is SGHRS, CDR2 YFSETQ, per germline. The CDR3 sequence is 15 residues long. The CDR3 reads CASSLAISGANVLTF. CDR3 nucleotides: TGCGCCAGCAGCTTGGCCATCTCTGGGGCCAACGTCCTGACTTTC.

V gene TRBV11-3 combines with J gene TRBJ2-1; 9 nucleotides line up with TRBD1. CDR1 SGHNT and CDR2 YENEEA come from the germline V gene. Trimming cost V 5 bases and J 7 bases; bases outside gene matches: 9. The CDR3 runs 15 residues. The CDR3: CASSPFKGTGNEQFF. CDR3 nucleotides: TGTGCCAGCAGCCCTTTTAAGGGGACAGGGAATGAGCAGTTCTTC. The variable domain in full, completed from reference TRBV11-3 and TRBJ2-1, reads EAGVVQSPRYKIIEKKQPVAFWCNPISGHNTLYWYLQNLGQGPELLIRYENEEAVDDSQLPKDRFSAERLKGVDSTLKIQPAELGDSAVYLCASSPFKGTGNEQFFGPGTRLTVL.

This clonotype was detected a few times. This sequence joins TRBV7-9 and TRBJ2-3; D might be TRBD1 (6 bases). CDR3 size: 15 residues. V was shortened by 5 bases and J by 0 bases, with 12 bases between the two germline ends. CDR1 is SEHNR, CDR2 FQNEAQ, per germline (reference sequence). CDR3 bases: TGTGCCAGCAGCCAATACAGGGCCAGCACAGATACGCAGTATTTT. Amino acid sequence: CASSQYRASTDTQYF.

This clonotype was seen only a few times. The chain links TRBV12-3 or TRBV12-4 to TRBJ1-4; D possibly corresponds to TRBD1 (6 bases). The CDR3 is 13 residues long. Trimming removed 4 bases at V and 5 bases at J, with 8 bases between. CDR3 nucleotide sequence: TGTGCCAGCAGTTACGGACAGAATGAAAAACTGTTTTTT. It encodes CASSYGQNEKLFF.

There are a few counts of this clonotype. The rearrangement joins TRBV3-1 to TRBJ2-7; D assignment may be TRBD1 or TRBD2 (5 bases each). Trimming took 3 bases from V and 7 from J, leaving 10 bases between them. This CDR3 has 12 residues. The germline V gene encodes CDR1 LGHDT and CDR2 YNNKEL (reference sequence). The DNA for the CDR3 is TGTGCCAGCAGCCAGGGATGGGGGGAGCAGTACTTC. As protein: CASSQGWGEQYF.

This clonotype was seen at least ten times. This chain joins TRBV20-1 and TRBJ2-3, with D possibly matching TRBD2 (7 bases). CDR3 length equals 16 residues. The ends were cut back, 0 bases at V and 6 bases at J, with 19 bases in the middle. From germline, CDR1 is DFQATT and CDR2 SNEGSKA (reference sequence). The CDR3 nucleotides read TGCAGTGCTAGAGATTGGGGGGGGCAGGCCTGGGATACGCAGTATTTT. Encoded protein: CSARDWGGQAWDTQYF.

The sample holds many counts of this clonotype. The rearrangement links TRBV12-3 or TRBV12-4 to TRBJ2-3, with D possibly called TRBD1 or TRBD2 (7 bases each). The CDR3 totals 15 residues. V lost 7 bases and J lost 4, with 18 bases in between. The CDR3 reads CASTPGEGASDTQYF. The DNA of the CDR3 is TGTGCCAGCACCCCAGGGGAGGGGGCATCAGATACGCAGTATTTT.

This clonotype appeared many times. This sequence joins TRBV3-1 and TRBJ2-5, with D perhaps matching TRBD1 or TRBD2 (5 bases each). This CDR3 has 12 amino acids. Germline V CDR1 and CDR2: LGHDT, YNNKEL (reference sequence). Trimming shortened V by 6 bases and J by 8 bases, and 13 bases separated the two germline ends. The CDR3 reads CASRGVSNTQYF. The DNA of the CDR3 is TGTGCCAGCAGGGGGGTCAGTAATACCCAGTACTTC.

This clonotype was counted ten times or more. The chain joins TRBV6-2 or TRBV6-3 to TRBJ2-3; D gene unclear. Germline V CDR1 and CDR2: MNHEY, SVGEGT. There are 13 residues in the CDR3. V was trimmed by 7 bases and J by 3 bases, leaving 11 bases between them. In nucleotides, the CDR3 is TGTGCCAGCATTGGGGTAAGGACAGATACGCAGTATTTT. It encodes CASIGVRTDTQYF.

The V gene is TRBV12-3 or TRBV12-4, the J gene TRBJ2-3; TRBD2 matches 9 bases. CDR3 size: 15 residues. V dropped 6 bases and J dropped 4; count of bases not matched to a gene: 8. CDR3 coding DNA: TGTGCCAGCAGACCCGGGACTAGCCGGGCAGATACGCAGTATTTT. Translating it yields CASRPGTSRADTQYF.

Many counts were recorded for this clonotype. This chain uses TRBV24-1 with TRBJ2-5, with 7 nucleotides matching TRBD2. Per germline, CDR1 KGHDR and CDR2 SFDVKD. The junction had 10 bases not matched to a gene; V was cut back by 6 bases and J by 4 bases. This CDR3 spans 15 amino acids. CDR3: CATSSGLEGIETQYF. Here the CDR3 DNA reads TGTGCCACCAGTTCTGGACTAGAGGGGATAGAGACCCAGTACTTC.

V and J are TRBV12-3 or TRBV12-4 and TRBJ2-7, with D tentatively TRBD2 (5 bases). CDR3 length: 15 residues. Trimming removed 7 bases at V and 3 bases at J, with 19 bases between. The CDR3 is CASKKDPGKDYEQYF. The DNA for the CDR3 is TGTGCCAGCAAAAAAGACCCGGGGAAAGACTACGAGCAGTACTTC.

This clonotype has a count of ten or more. The chain couples TRBV7-3 to TRBJ2-3; 10 bases map to TRBD2. V lost 4 bases, J lost 5 bases, and 6 bases stayed unmatched. Per the germline V gene, CDR1 is SGHTA and CDR2 is FQGTGA. The CDR3 covers 15 residues. Here the CDR3 reads CASSYQAGGRDTQYF. The CDR3 DNA is TGTGCCAGCAGCTATCAAGCGGGGGGGCGAGATACGCAGTATTTT.

This clonotype was counted many times. The chain is built from TRBV29-1 and TRBJ2-1; D is possibly TRBD1 (5 bases). V lost 4 bases, J lost 0 bases, and 10 bases lay in between. CDR1 and CDR2 from the germline V gene are SQVTM and ANQGSEA. This CDR3 contains 14 residues. The CDR3 coding sequence is TGCAGCGTTGCCCGACAGTCCTCCTACAATGAGCAGTTCTTC. It yields the protein CSVARQSSYNEQFF.

This clonotype appeared a few times. The chain links TRBV2 to TRBJ2-3, with D unclear. Trimming shortened V by 5 bases and J by 2 bases, and 5 bases separated the two germline ends. CDR3 length: 12 residues. The germline CDR1 and CDR2 sequences are SNHLY and FYNNEI. CDR3 sequence: CASSYSTDTQYF. The CDR3 DNA is TGTGCCAGCAGTTACTCCACAGATACGCAGTATTTT. Combining the CDR3 with reference TRBV2 and TRBJ2-3 gives the whole variable domain EPEVTQTPSHQVTQMGQEVILRCVPISNHLYFYWYRQILGQKVEFLVSFYNNEISEKSEIFDDQFSVERPDGSNFTLKIRSTKLEDSAMYFCASSYSTDTQYFGPGTRLTVL.

This clonotype came up a few times. The V call is TRBV25-1, the J call TRBJ2-3; D remains unclear. The CDR3 length is 17 residues. V lost 3 bases and J lost 0, with 16 bases in between. The V gene's germline CDR1 is MGHDK and CDR2 SYGVNS. This chain's CDR3 is CASSDRRGGPSTDTQYF. The CDR3 nucleotides are TGTGCCAGCAGTGATCGTCGTGGCGGTCCAAGCACAGATACGCAGTATTTT.

In this sample, this clonotype turned up many times. The rearrangement links TRBV20-1 to TRBJ1-5; weak D call: TRBD1 (6 bases). This CDR3 has 11 amino acids. V was shortened by 6 bases and J by 6 bases, with 9 bases between the two germline ends. From germline, CDR1 is DFQATT and CDR2 SNEGSKA (reference sequence). The CDR3 DNA is TGCAGTGCAGTGGGGGCTCAGCCCCAGCATTTT. Translated: CSAVGAQPQHF.

This clonotype showed up many times. This chain links TRBV11-2 with TRBJ2-2, with 7 bases aligning to TRBD1. The junction had 5 bases not matched to a gene; V was cut back by 0 bases and J by 7 bases. Germline V lookup: CDR1 SGHAT, CDR2 FQNNGV. This CDR3 contains 15 residues. The chain's CDR3 is CASSLDRGRSGELFF. The CDR3 DNA reads as TGTGCCAGCAGCTTAGATAGGGGGCGGAGCGGGGAGCTGTTTTTT.

This clonotype was recorded many times. CDR3: CASSQGQGRYGYTF. The CDR3 DNA reads as TGTGCCAGCAGTCAGGGACAGGGGCGATATGGCTACACCTTC. This rearrangement joins TRBV28 to TRBJ1-2; TRBD1 matches at 10 bases. The germline V gene has CDR1 MDHEN and CDR2 SYDVKM. The CDR3 length is 14 residues. V lost 5 bases, J lost 5 bases, and 5 bases stayed unmatched.